These 6 T cell receptor beta chains were all obtained from the same sample, sequenced in a study of glioma-infiltrating T cells after dendritic cell vaccination. The sample's time point: after dendritic cell vaccination, including at tumor progression/relapse. The data were produced by immunoSEQ multiplex PCR, yet TCRdb's version contains in-frame clones alone and is incomplete. Of 85,000 or so clones listed, 85% were seen once; the top ten hold around 8%. The sequencing used blood, collected after dendritic cell vaccination. These TCRs come from a human donor with glioblastoma.

The chain uses TRBV7-8 and TRBJ2-7; 12 bases map to TRBD1. Germline V lookup: CDR1 SGHVS, CDR2 FQNEAQ. The CDR3 totals 14 residues. J was trimmed by 4 bases and V by 4 bases; bases with no gene match: 2. Written as DNA, the CDR3 is TGTGCCAGCAGCTCGGGACAGGGGGCATACGAGCAGTACTTC. Amino acid sequence: CASSSGQGAYEQYF. The full variable domain, completed using reference TRBV7-8 and TRBJ2-7, is GAGVSQSPRYKVAKRGQDVALRCDPISGHVSLFWYQQALGQGPEFLTYFQNEAQLDKSGLPSDRFFAERPEGSVSTLKIQRTQQEDSAVYLCASSSGQGAYEQYFGPGTRLTVT.

The CDR3 region has the DNA TGTGCCAGCAGCTCCGACAGATACAATGAGCAGTTCTTC. This gives the protein CASSSDRYNEQFF. V and J are TRBV7-9 and TRBJ2-1; tentative D call: TRBD1 (5 bases). Trimming removed 4 bases from V and 4 bases from J, with 8 bases in between. The V gene's germline CDR1 is SEHNR and CDR2 FQNEAQ (reference sequence). This CDR3 has 13 residues.

The rearrangement uses TRBV25-1 and TRBJ2-3; possibly TRBD2 for D (6 bases). Germline values: CDR1 MGHDK, CDR2 SYGVNS. Deletions cut 4 bases from V and 12 bases from J, with 14 bases between. This CDR3 is 12 amino acids long. The CDR3 bases are TGTGCCAGCAGTGGAGAACGGGAGAATCAGTATTTT. Translation: CASSGERENQYF.

For the CDR3, the DNA is TGTGCCAGCAGTCCAGGGACTAGCTCCCAAGAGACCCAGTACTTC. Its translation is CASSPGTSSQETQYF. V usage is TRBV28 and J usage is TRBJ2-5; 9 bases map to TRBD2. From germline, CDR1 is MDHEN and CDR2 SYDVKM. This CDR3 has 15 amino acids. Losses at the gene ends were 5 bases for V and 1 base for J; bases not matched to a gene: 5.

The rearrangement uses TRBV27 and TRBJ2-7; TRBD2 is a possible D gene (5 bases). The V end lost 6 bases, the J end lost 4 bases, and 13 bases lay between the germline ends. CDR1 is MNHEY and CDR2 is SMNVEV in the germline V gene (reference sequence). This CDR3 spans 13 amino acids. The CDR3 coding sequence is TGTGCCAGCAGCCACGGGATTACATACGAGCAGTACTTC. Its translation: CASSHGITYEQYF.

This rearrangement joins TRBV14 to TRBJ2-1, with TRBD2 matching 7 bases. The CDR3 extends over 18 amino acids. The J segment lost 10 bases and the V segment lost 2 bases, leaving 20 bases of the junction unmatched. Per the germline V gene, CDR1 is SGHDN and CDR2 is FVKESK. The CDR3 sequence: CASSQTPIAGSTISEQFF. The DNA for the CDR3 is TGTGCCAGCAGCCAAACTCCAATAGCGGGCTCAACTATCAGCGAGCAGTTCTTC.